This T cell receptor (beta chain) was observed in a study of blood T cell repertoires in COVID-19. Study information: From T cells, B-cell-depleted T cells, or PBMCs came the material, which was cDNA or gDNA.

Only in-frame clones appear in the TCRdb table, and some are missing; sequencing was by immunoSEQ multiplex PCR. The sample has under 250,000 clones, approximately 88% seen once; the top ten hold around 6.3%. Germline V gives CDR1 SGHRS, CDR2 YFSETQ. V was clipped by 4 bases and J by 4 bases; unmatched bases: 3. The CDR3 has 13 residues. Sequenced sample: peripheral blood. The chain employs TRBV5-1 and TRBJ2-5; 8 bases line up with TRBD1. This clonotype was obtained from a woman aged 30 to 39 with COVID-19, enrolled during active disease. In DNA, the CDR3 is TGCGCCAGCAGCGACAGGGGTGGAGAGACCCAGTACTTC. Translation: CASSDRGGETQYF.